What follows describes a single T cell receptor (beta chain). Its recognized antigen is unknown. Per-base quality was not reported, and no clone a single base away is much larger than it. This specimen comes from a study of vaccination and CD4 T cells after COVID-19 (dated by TCRdb to between 2021 and 2022). General notes on the study: The convalescent cohort included six males and four females, with two Hispanic individuals, seven Caucasians, two Asians and one multiracial person. Each participant got two doses of either the Pfizer-BioNTech BNT162b2 vaccine (n=8) or the Moderna mRNA-1273 vaccine (n=2). Post-COVID blood samples from convalescent patients were collected a median of 101 days after diagnosis, with a range of 35 to 161 days. Post-vaccine blood samples were obtained a median of approximately 74 days after the second vaccine dose, with a range of about 13 to 241 days. For stimulating the cultures, overlapping spike peptide pools were used, derived from SARS-CoV-2 as well as from the common cold coronaviruses HCoV-NL63, HCoV-OC43 and HCoV-229E. Control cultures used a CEFX viral epitope pool as positive control, an HIV-1 Nef peptide pool as negative control, or no peptide. In roughly nine COVID-19 convalescent patients and 4 infection-naive healthy vaccine recipients, the spike-specific CD4+ TCR repertoire before mRNA vaccination was compared with the repertoire after mRNA vaccination. At the TCR clonotype level, an earlier paper using these donors assessed memory CD4+ T cell crossreactivity between SARS-CoV-2 and common cold coronavirus spike proteins.

Overall study outcomes, separate from this receptor: The number of convalescent patients in the study was relatively small, and the study did not examine early timepoints following natural infection. Among convalescent patients, a median about 90% of the SARS-CoV-2-reactive clones seen after vaccination appeared only after vaccination, which suggests priming specific to the vaccine. In convalescent patients, nearly all vaccine-specific clones (304 of 307) were found to be mono-reactive for SARS-CoV-2 spike rather than cross-reactive with common cold coronaviruses. The median count of SARS-CoV-2-reactive clonotypes went up from around 21 after infection to 38 after vaccination, although the change was not significant.

The sample's treatment or condition label, in plain terms: roughly ten-day PBMC culture with coronavirus spike peptide pools or control peptides (ViraFEST assay). CD4+ T cells from unexposed donors were collected before the COVID-19 pandemic (2011-2018). The study used the ViraFEST assay, which expanded antigen-specific T cells with peptide pools and then identified expanded clonotypes by TCR sequencing. Each well held two million PBMCs cultured with roughly 10 ug/ml peptide pools in IMDM containing approximately 5% human AB serum and 10 IU/ml IL-2. On days 3 and 7, half of the culture medium was replaced with fresh IL-2-containing medium. Once the cells had been in culture for over nine days, the EasySep CD4+ T cell isolation kit was used to isolate CD4+ T cells by negative selection. As cell numbers permitted, CD4+ T cells from unexposed donors were tested for reactivity to SARS-CoV-2 S and N and to four common cold coronavirus spike pools. PBMCs were separated from whole blood using Ficoll-Paque Plus gradient centrifugation and then either used fresh or cryopreserved at -140C. Culture conditions were generally each tested in triplicate wells. The leukapheresis product for the unexposed donors was obtained through commercial purchase.

The library relied on PCR. TCR sequencing of DNA from cultured CD4+ T cells used the Oncomine TCR Beta short-read assay at the Johns Hopkins FTIC core. The QIAamp micro DNA kit was used to extract genomic DNA from the cultured CD4+ T cells. The Oncomine TCR Beta libraries from cultured CD4+ T cells were pooled using unique dual indexes and then sequenced on an Illumina iSeq 100. From the authors' description of their analysis: Non-productive sequences were removed, and CDR3s that did not start with C, did not end with F or W, or were shorter than 7 amino acids were discarded. Antigen-specific clonotypes were identified using the MANAFEST web application through comparison of peptide-stimulated wells with reference and other culture wells. Positive clones required FDR below 0.05, an odds ratio above 5, and productive frequency above 0.1% in at least two of three replicate wells. A clonotype counted as cross-reactive if it showed significant expansion both in the SARS-CoV-2 spike wells and in at least one common cold coronavirus spike condition. CDR3 homology was assessed with Levenshtein distances (stringdist) and unrooted phylogenetic trees (ape) in R version 3.6.1. The public sequencing data were trimmed at Q25 with fastp and processed into clonotypes with MiXCR by TCRdb, which kept only in-frame beta chains. Here each entry gathers all rows of one CDR3 protein and keeps the most common genes and DNA. These V and J calls originate from TCRdb's pipeline instead of the authors' own analysis. This sample lists 5,500 to 9,000 distinct CDR3 sequences; 30% to 35% were detected once. The biggest ten clones account for about 24% of the sample.

The germline V gene encodes CDR1 SGHAT and CDR2 FQNNGV. The CDR3, cysteine through phenylalanine, is 14 amino acids long. Kept here is only the CDR3 DNA, which spans 42 bases and is read in frame from base 1. Trimming leaves V shorter by 4 bases and J shorter by 1 base, with the junction holding 3 bases beyond the gene matches. Here the chain combines TRBV11-2 and TRBJ1-1, and 7 bases in between align with TRBD1. This TCR was recovered from a human donor in good health. Sequencing was performed on CD4+ T cells from blood, cultured in vitro. The nucleotides read TGTGCCAGCAGCTGGGGACAGACGAACACTGAAGCTTTCTTT. This yields the protein CASSWGQTNTEAFF.